The next 8 T cell receptor beta chains were all read from a single sample in a study of blood T cell repertoires in COVID-19. The assay was immunoSEQ multiplex PCR, and TCRdb's table has in-frame clones only and misses some. The repertoire has roughly 240,000 clones, roughly 85% of them found once; the top ten carry roughly 4.6%. Material for sequencing was peripheral blood. These receptor sequences come from a man aged 45-65 years with COVID-19, enrolled during active disease.

The chain employs TRBV6-5 and TRBJ1-5, with D hard to call. V was cut by 2 bases and J by 2 bases, with 10 bases left in between. Germline assignment: CDR1 MNHEY and CDR2 SVGAGI. The CDR3 has 15 residues. The CDR3 loop reads CASSYGPRGNQPQHF. CDR3 DNA sequence: TGTGCCAGCAGTTACGGCCCCCGGGGCAATCAGCCCCAGCATTTT.

This sequence joins TRBV10-2 and TRBJ2-5; TRBD2 matches 12 bases. CDR3 length: 13 residues. Germline V CDR1 and CDR2: WSHSY, SAAADI. The junction had 3 bases not matched to a gene; V was cut back by 10 bases and J by 3 bases. CDR3 nucleotide sequence: TGCGCCATCCGACTAGCGGGGGAAGAGACCCAGTACTTC. Protein product: CAIRLAGEETQYF.

This clone was recorded only once. The chain carries TRBV7-2 and TRBJ1-1; D not certain. CDR3 length: 16 amino acids. CDR1 and CDR2 from the germline V gene are SGHTA and FQGNSA. With 5 bases removed from V and 1 base from J, the gap between germline ends came to 17 bases. CDR3 in amino acids: CASSPVAGGTNTEAFF. The CDR3 DNA is TGTGCCAGCAGCCCCGTGGCGGGAGGAACGAACACTGAAGCTTTCTTT.

CDR3 in amino acids: CASSYRLAGDYNEQFF. The CDR3 DNA follows: TGTGCCAGCAGCTATCGACTAGCGGGGGATTACAATGAGCAGTTCTTC. The rearrangement links TRBV5-4 to TRBJ2-1, with TRBD2 matching 12 bases. The V and J ends lost 3 bases and 4 bases, in that order; junction bases with no gene match: 5. The CDR3 contains 16 residues. The V gene's germline CDR1 is SGHNT and CDR2 YYREEE (reference sequence).

This rearrangement joins TRBV11-2 to TRBJ2-1, with 10 positions matching TRBD2. This CDR3 comprises 14 residues. Germline CDR1 SGHAT, CDR2 FQNNGV. The junction had 4 bases not matched to a gene; V was cut back by 2 bases and J by 9 bases. In DNA form, the CDR3 reads TGTGCCAGCAGCTTACTAGCGGGGGCAGGTGAGCAGTTCTTC. Translation gives CASSLLAGAGEQFF.

The chain employs TRBV9 and TRBJ2-2; no reliable D call. The length of the CDR3 is 13 residues. The V end was cut by 4 bases, the J end by 3 bases, with 7 bases between. Germline assignment: CDR1 SGDLS and CDR2 YYNGEE. Here the CDR3 reads CASSLQYTGELFF. The CDR3 region has the DNA TGTGCCAGCAGCCTGCAGTACACCGGGGAGCTGTTTTTT. The full variable domain, with the rest looked up from reference TRBV9 and TRBJ2-2, is DSGVTQTPKHLITATGQRVTLRCSPRSGDLSVYWYQQSLDQGLQFLIQYYNGEERAKGNILERFSAQQFPDLHSELNLSSLELGDSALYFCASSLQYTGELFFGEGSRLTVL.

The gene calls are TRBV18 and TRBJ1-1; TRBD1 matches 9 bases. The V gene's germline CDR1 is KGHSH and CDR2 LQKENI. V shed 4 bases, J shed 1 base, and the junction held 1 base outside the gene matches. CDR3 length: 14 amino acids. The CDR3 sequence is CASSQDRGNTEAFF. CDR3 nucleotide sequence: TGTGCCAGCTCACAGGACAGGGGGAACACTGAAGCTTTCTTT. Drawing the rest from reference TRBV18 and TRBJ1-1, the complete variable domain is NAGVMQNPRHLVRRRGQEARLRCSPMKGHSHVYWYRQLPEEGLKFMVYLQKENIIDESGMPKERFSAEFPKEGPSILRIQQVVRGDSAAYFCASSQDRGNTEAFFGQGTRLTVV.

The chain couples TRBV18 to TRBJ1-2; 8 bases match TRBD1. V shed 2 bases, J shed 8 bases, and the junction held 7 bases outside the gene matches. The germline CDR1 and CDR2 sequences are KGHSH and LQKENI. The CDR3 loop spans 14 amino acids. The chain's CDR3 is CASSPIAGGAGYTF. CDR3 sequence (DNA): TGTGCCAGCTCACCAATAGCAGGGGGCGCGGGCTACACCTTC.